The rows below give T cell receptor beta chains drawn from one sample of a study of blood T cell repertoires in COVID-19. The assay was immunoSEQ multiplex PCR, and TCRdb's table has in-frame clones only and misses some. In the table there are about 200,000 clones, roughly 86% of which are singletons. The specimen was peripheral blood. The receptor set was obtained from a man between 18 and 29 years old with active or convalescent COVID-19. Both conserved end residues are part of each CDR3.

length	V	J	CDR3
13	TRBV27	TRBJ2-7	CASSVASSYEQYF
14	TRBV2	TRBJ2-3	CASSDTRSTDTQYF
13	TRBV9	TRBJ2-3	CASSEGGTDTQYF
15	TRBV27	TRBJ2-1	CASSYLAGGLDEQFF
15	TRBV5-5	TRBJ2-5	CASSLRGASSETQYF
14	TRBV10-3	TRBJ2-1	CAISGGSSYNEQFF
15	TRBV9	TRBJ2-1	CASSVQAGGGNEQFF
13	TRBV3-1/TRBV3-2	TRBJ1-1	CASTTGENTEAFF
16	TRBV25-1	TRBJ1-5	CASSGEQGAGNQPQHF
16	TRBV6-6	TRBJ1-5	CASSPFEVDSNQPQHF
15	TRBV3-1/TRBV3-2	TRBJ1-1	CASSLTVESYTEAFF
15	TRBV7-3	TRBJ1-6	CASSAGQGLNSPLHF
13	TRBV19	TRBJ2-5	CASSPRGQETQYF
15	TRBV5-1	TRBJ1-2	CASSSTTGGNYGYTF
15	TRBV5-1	TRBJ1-1	CASSSDRVGNTEAFF
15	TRBV4-2	TRBJ2-1	CASSQPRDSYLGQFF
14	TRBV19	TRBJ1-2	CASSISRGEYGYTF
15	TRBV6-2/TRBV6-3	TRBJ2-7	CASSYSVAGGFEQYF
15	TRBV5-1	TRBJ1-3	CASSARQGSGNTIYF
17	TRBV4-1	TRBJ2-3	CASSQDYGGSFTDTQYF
15	TRBV2	TRBJ2-5	CASNRLAGGQETQYF
15	TRBV7-9	TRBJ1-6	CASSPWDRPNSPLHF
16	TRBV7-8	TRBJ2-2	CASSSIAGLNTGELFF
16	TRBV27	TRBJ2-7	CASSLSLQTLSYEQYF
15	TRBV3-1/TRBV3-2	TRBJ1-2	CASSQERPKEEGYTF
13	TRBV2	TRBJ2-7	CASSEEGVGEQYF
17	TRBV11-2	TRBJ2-7	CASSLVGGGILPYEQYF
16	TRBV24-1	TRBJ2-5	CATSGKDRGDQETQYF
17	TRBV5-6	TRBJ2-3	CASSRGTGGEGTDTQYF
18	TRBV7-4	TRBJ2-3	CASSHSCPGGPSTDTQYF
16	TRBV27	TRBJ2-1	CASSSWQKKLYNEQFF
11	TRBV20-1	TRBJ1-2	CSRGAPGGYTF
14	TRBV7-6	TRBJ2-1	CASHLLDSQNEQFF
15	TRBV7-9	TRBJ2-6	CASSSRGPGANVLTF
16	TRBV19	TRBJ2-1	CASSGGLAGVSGEQFF
15	TRBV7-9	TRBJ2-5	CASSLALLGGETQYF
14	TRBV5-8	TRBJ2-7	CASSTGLAGAEQYF
14	TRBV6-5	TRBJ1-4	CASSQVGTAEKLFF
14	TRBV5-1	TRBJ2-3	CASTQSSSTDTQYF
14	TRBV24-1	TRBJ1-2	CATSDSRRGRGYTF
12	TRBV2	TRBJ1-1	CASSRQDTEAFF
13	TRBV5-1	TRBJ2-7	CASSMDYPYEQYF
15	TRBV5-1	TRBJ2-2	CASSSMVGNTGELFF
17	TRBV7-9	TRBJ2-5	CASSQTGGGGAAETQYF
19	TRBV19	TRBJ2-6	CASSTPGQGVFSGANVLTF
16	TRBV4-2	TRBJ1-4	CASSRDLQATNEKLFF
18	TRBV5-6	TRBJ2-1	CASSLELAGALSYNEQFF
17	TRBV10-3	TRBJ2-2	CAISERLAGGTTGELFF
16	TRBV7-2	TRBJ1-6	CASSYGQGALRSPLHF
15	TRBV2	TRBJ2-1	CASSEASGRAGEQFF
13	TRBV12-3/TRBV12-4	TRBJ2-7	CASSRGLAGEQYF